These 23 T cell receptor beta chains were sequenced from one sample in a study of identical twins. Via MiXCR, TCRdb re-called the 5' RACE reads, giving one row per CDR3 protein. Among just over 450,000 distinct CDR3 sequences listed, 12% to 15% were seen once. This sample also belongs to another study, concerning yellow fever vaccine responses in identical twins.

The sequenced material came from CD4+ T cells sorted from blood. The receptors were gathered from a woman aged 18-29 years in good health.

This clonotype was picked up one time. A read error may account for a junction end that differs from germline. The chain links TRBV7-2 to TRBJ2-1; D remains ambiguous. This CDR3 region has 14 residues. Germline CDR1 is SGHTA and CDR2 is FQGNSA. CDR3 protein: CASSLEYFYDEQFF. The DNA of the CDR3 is TGTGCCAGCAGCTTAGAATACTTCTACGATGAGCAGTTCTTC.

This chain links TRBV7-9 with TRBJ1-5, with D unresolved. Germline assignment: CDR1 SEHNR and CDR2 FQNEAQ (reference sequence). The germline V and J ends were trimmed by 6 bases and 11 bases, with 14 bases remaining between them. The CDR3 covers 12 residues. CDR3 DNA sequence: TGTGCCAGCAGTCATTCTGGCGGGACCCAGCATTTT. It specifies CASSHSGGTQHF.

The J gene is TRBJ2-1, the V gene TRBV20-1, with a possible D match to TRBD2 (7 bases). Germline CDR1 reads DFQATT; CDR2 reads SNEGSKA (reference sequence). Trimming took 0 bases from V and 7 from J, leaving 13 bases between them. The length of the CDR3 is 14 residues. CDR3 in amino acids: CSARDSGGANEQFF. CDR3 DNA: TGCAGTGCTAGAGATTCTGGGGGGGCGAATGAGCAGTTCTTC.

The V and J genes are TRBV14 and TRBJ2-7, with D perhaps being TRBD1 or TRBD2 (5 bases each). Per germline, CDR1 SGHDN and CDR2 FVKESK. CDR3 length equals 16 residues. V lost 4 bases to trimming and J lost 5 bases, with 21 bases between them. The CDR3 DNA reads TGTGCCAGCAGCCGGGATTCGGGGACGATCCCCCACGAGCAGTACTTC. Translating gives CASSRDSGTIPHEQYF.

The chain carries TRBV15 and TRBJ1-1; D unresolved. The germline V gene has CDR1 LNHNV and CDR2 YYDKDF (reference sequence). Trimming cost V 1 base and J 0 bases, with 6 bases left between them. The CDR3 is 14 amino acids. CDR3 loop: CATSRGVMNTEAFF. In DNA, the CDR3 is TGTGCCACCAGCAGAGGGGTTATGAACACTGAAGCTTTCTTT.

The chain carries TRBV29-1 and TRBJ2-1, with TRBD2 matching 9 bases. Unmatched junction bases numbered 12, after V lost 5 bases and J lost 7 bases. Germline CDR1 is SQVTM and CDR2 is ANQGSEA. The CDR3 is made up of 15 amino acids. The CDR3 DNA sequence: TGCAGCGTTCGGACTAGCGAGGGGGATTGGAATGAGCAGTTCTTC. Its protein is CSVRTSEGDWNEQFF.

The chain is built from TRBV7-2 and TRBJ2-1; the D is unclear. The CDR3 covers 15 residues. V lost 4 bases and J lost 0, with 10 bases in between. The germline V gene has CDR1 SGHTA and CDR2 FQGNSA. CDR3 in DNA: TGTGCCAGCAGCTCAGACATGGGCTCCTACAATGAGCAGTTCTTC. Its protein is CASSSDMGSYNEQFF.

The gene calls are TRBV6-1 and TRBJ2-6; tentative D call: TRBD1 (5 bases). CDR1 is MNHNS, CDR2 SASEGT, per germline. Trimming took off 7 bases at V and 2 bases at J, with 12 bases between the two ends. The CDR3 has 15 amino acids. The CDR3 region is CASKQQETGANVLTF. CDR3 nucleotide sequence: TGTGCCAGCAAACAACAGGAAACTGGGGCCAACGTCCTGACTTTC.

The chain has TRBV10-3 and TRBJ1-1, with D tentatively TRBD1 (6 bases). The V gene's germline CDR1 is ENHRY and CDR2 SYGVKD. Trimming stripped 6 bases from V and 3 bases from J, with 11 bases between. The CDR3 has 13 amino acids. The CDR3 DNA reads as TGTGCCATCAGGAATAGGGGGGACACTGAAGCTTTCTTT. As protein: CAIRNRGDTEAFF.

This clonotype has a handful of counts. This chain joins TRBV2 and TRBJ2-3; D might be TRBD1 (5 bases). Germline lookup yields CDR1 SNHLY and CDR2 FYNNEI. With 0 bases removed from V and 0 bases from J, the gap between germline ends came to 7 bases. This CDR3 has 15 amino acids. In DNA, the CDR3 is TGTGCCAGCAGTGAAGCAGGGGTCAGCACAGATACGCAGTATTTT. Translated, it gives CASSEAGVSTDTQYF.

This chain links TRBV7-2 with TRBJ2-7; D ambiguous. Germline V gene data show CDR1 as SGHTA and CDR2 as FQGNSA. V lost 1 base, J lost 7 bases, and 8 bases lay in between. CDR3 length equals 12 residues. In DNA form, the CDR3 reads TGTGCCAGCAGCTTAGATCACACAGAGCAGTACTTC. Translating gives CASSLDHTEQYF. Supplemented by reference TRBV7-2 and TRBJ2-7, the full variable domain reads GAGVSQSPSNKVTEKGKDVELRCDPISGHTALYWYRQSLGQGLEFLIYFQGNSAPDKSGLPSDRFSAERTGGSVSTLTIQRTQQEDSAVYLCASSLDHTEQYFGPGTRLTVT.

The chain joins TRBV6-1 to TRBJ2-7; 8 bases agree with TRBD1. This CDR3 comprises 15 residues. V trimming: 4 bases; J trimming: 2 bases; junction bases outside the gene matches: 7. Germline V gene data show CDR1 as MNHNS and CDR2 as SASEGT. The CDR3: CASSGRDRRTYEQYF. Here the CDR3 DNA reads TGTGCCAGCAGTGGCCGGGACAGGCGAACCTACGAGCAGTACTTC.

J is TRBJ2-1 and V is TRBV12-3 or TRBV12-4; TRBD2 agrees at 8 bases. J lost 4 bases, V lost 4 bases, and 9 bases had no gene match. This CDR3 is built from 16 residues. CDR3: CASSSVISGTYNEQFF. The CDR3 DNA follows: TGTGCCAGCAGTTCCGTAATTAGCGGGACGTACAATGAGCAGTTCTTC.

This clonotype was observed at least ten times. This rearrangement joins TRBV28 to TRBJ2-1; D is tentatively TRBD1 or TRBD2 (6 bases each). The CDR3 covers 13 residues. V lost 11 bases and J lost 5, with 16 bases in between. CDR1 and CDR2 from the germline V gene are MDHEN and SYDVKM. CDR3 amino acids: CAVWGAMDNEQFF. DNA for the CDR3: TGTGCCGTCTGGGGGGCTATGGACAATGAGCAGTTCTTC.

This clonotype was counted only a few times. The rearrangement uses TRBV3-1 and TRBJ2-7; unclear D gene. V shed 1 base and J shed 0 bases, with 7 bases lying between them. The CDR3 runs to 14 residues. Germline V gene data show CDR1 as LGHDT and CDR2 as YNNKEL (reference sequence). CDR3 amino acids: CASSQGAYSYEQYF. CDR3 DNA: TGTGCCAGCAGCCAAGGAGCCTACTCCTACGAGCAGTACTTC.

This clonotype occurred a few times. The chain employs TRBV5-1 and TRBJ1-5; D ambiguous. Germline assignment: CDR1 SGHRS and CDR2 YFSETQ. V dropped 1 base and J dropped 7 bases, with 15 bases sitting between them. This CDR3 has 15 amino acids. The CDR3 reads CASSLSGGHGQPQHF. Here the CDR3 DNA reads TGCGCCAGCAGCTTGAGTGGCGGGCATGGGCAGCCCCAGCATTTT.

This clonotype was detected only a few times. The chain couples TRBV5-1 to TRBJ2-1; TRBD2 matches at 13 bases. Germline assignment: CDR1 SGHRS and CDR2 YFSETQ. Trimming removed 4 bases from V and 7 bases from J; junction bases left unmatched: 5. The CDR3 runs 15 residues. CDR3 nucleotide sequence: TGCGCCAGCAGCCCGGGACTAGCGGGGAAGAATGAGCAGTTCTTC. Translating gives CASSPGLAGKNEQFF. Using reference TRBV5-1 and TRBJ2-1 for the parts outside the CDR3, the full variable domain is KAGVTQTPRYLIKTRGQQVTLSCSPISGHRSVSWYQQTPGQGLQFLFEYFSETQRNKGNFPGRFSGRQFSNSRSEMNVSTLELGDSALYLCASSPGLAGKNEQFFGPGTRLTVL.

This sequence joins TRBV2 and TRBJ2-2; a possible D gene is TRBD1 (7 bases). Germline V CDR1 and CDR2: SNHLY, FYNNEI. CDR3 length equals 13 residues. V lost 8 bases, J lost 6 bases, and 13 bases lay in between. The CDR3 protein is CASGGGPAGELFF. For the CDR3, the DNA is TGTGCCAGCGGAGGGGGCCCGGCCGGGGAGCTGTTTTTT.

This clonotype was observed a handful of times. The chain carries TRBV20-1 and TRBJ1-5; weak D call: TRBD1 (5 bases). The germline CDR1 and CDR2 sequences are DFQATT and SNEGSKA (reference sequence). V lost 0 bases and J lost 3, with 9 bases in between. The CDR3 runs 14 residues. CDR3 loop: CSARDPRDNQPQHF. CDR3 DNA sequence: TGCAGTGCTAGAGACCCCAGGGACAATCAGCCCCAGCATTTT.

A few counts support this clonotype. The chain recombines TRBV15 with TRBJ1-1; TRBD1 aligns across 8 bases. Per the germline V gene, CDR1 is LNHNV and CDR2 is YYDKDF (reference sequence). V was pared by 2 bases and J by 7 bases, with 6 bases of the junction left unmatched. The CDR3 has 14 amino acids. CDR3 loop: CATSRRTGFDEAFF. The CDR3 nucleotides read TGTGCCACCAGCAGACGGACAGGGTTCGATGAAGCTTTCTTT.

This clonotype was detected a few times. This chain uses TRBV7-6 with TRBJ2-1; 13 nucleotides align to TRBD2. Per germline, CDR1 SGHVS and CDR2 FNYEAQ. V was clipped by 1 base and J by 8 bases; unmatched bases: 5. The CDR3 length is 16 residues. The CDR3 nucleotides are TGTGCCAGCAGCTTAGGAGGACTAGCGGGGGCCTATGAGCAGTTCTTC. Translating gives CASSLGGLAGAYEQFF.

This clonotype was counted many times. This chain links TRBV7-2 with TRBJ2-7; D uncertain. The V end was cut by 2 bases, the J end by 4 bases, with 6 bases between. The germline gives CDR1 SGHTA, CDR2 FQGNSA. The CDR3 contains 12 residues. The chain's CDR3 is CASSLRWYEQYF. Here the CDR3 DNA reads TGTGCCAGCAGCTTACGGTGGTACGAGCAGTACTTC.

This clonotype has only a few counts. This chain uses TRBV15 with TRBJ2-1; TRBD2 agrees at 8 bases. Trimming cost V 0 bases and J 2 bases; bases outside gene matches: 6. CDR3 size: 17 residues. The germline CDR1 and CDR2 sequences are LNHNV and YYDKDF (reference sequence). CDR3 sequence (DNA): TGTGCCACCAGCAGAGATGATAGCGGGGACGCCTACAATGAGCAGTTCTTC. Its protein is CATSRDDSGDAYNEQFF.